The 26 T cell receptor beta chains in this list originate from one sample, sequenced in a study of PD-L1 blockade in urothelial cancer. This table comes from immunoSEQ multiplex PCR, and its TCRdb copy is limited to in-frame clones, with some not included. Among some 15,000 clones listed, around nine tenths were seen once. Here the sequenced sample was PBMCs, taken around atezolizumab (anti-PD-L1) treatment. The receptors derive from a man between 65 and 85 years old with urothelial cancer.

The J gene is TRBJ2-7, the V gene TRBV9; D is undetermined. The germline V gene encodes CDR1 SGDLS and CDR2 YYNGEE. V was cut by 0 bases and J by 4 bases, with 14 bases left in between. The CDR3 is made up of 15 amino acids. For the CDR3, the DNA is TGTGCCAGCAGCGTAGCTTCCAGGTACAGTTACGAGCAGTACTTC. Protein product: CASSVASRYSYEQYF.

This sequence joins TRBV5-4 and TRBJ1-4; perhaps TRBD1 as D (6 bases). Trimming shortened V by 4 bases and J by 5 bases, and 15 bases separated the two germline ends. The V gene's germline CDR1 is SGHNT and CDR2 YYREEE (reference sequence). The CDR3 totals 15 residues. CDR3 DNA sequence: TGTGCCAGCAGCACCCGAGGGGGTATAAATGAAAAACTGTTTTTT. Residues: CASSTRGGINEKLFF. Full variable domain (rest looked up from reference TRBV5-4 and TRBJ1-4): ETGVTQSPTHLIKTRGQQVTLRCSSQSGHNTVSWYQQALGQGPQFIFQYYREEENGRGNFPPRFSGLQFPNYSSELNVNALELDDSALYLCASSTRGGINEKLFFGSGTQLSVL.

The chain links TRBV4-2 to TRBJ2-3; D gene uncertain. Germline CDR1 and CDR2: LGHNA and YNFKEQ. Deletions cut 6 bases from V and 5 bases from J, with 6 bases between. The CDR3 sequence is 11 residues long. This CDR3 reads CASRKQDTQYF. DNA of the CDR3: TGTGCCAGCAGAAAGCAAGATACGCAGTATTTT.

The V and J genes are TRBV5-1 and TRBJ1-6, with 8 bases that match TRBD1. Germline trimming cut 4 bases from V and 10 bases from J; bases unmatched to any gene: 10. CDR3 length equals 15 residues. Looked up from germline, CDR1 is SGHRS and CDR2 is YFSETQ. The DNA for the CDR3 is TGCGCCAGCAGCCCTGGACAGGGCCTAGGCTCACCCCTCCACTTT. Translation gives CASSPGQGLGSPLHF.

The V call is TRBV18, the J call TRBJ1-2, with TRBD1 matching 8 bases. Germline lookup yields CDR1 KGHSH and CDR2 LQKENI. V lost 3 bases and J lost 7; bases outside the gene matches: 7. CDR3 length: 14 residues. The CDR3 nucleotides are TGTGCCAGCTCACCGGCGACAGGGGCTTTTGGCTACACCTTC. Its translation is CASSPATGAFGYTF.

The CDR3 bases are TGTGCCAGCAGCTTGTCAACGACAGGGGCCGGGGAGCTGTTTTTT. Encoded protein: CASSLSTTGAGELFF. The chain combines TRBV5-4 with TRBJ2-2; TRBD1 aligns across 8 bases. The germline CDR1 and CDR2 sequences are SGHNT and YYREEE (reference sequence). Unmatched junction bases numbered 5, after V lost 1 base and J lost 6 bases. The CDR3 consists of 15 residues.

V is TRBV2 and J is TRBJ2-7, with 11 bases fitting TRBD1. Germline V gene sequence: CDR1 SNHLY, CDR2 FYNNEI. V dropped 1 base and J dropped 3; count of bases not matched to a gene: 2. The CDR3 is made up of 15 amino acids. The CDR3 DNA follows: TGTGCCAGCAGTGAAGGTGGGACAGGGGGCTACGAGCAGTACTTC. Encoded protein: CASSEGGTGGYEQYF.

The J gene is TRBJ1-6, the V gene TRBV30; a possible D gene is TRBD1 (6 bases). The CDR3 totals 17 residues. Per germline, CDR1 GTSNPN and CDR2 SVGIG (reference sequence). The V gene lost 3 bases and the J gene lost 2 bases, with 17 bases spanning the gap. The CDR3 DNA follows: TGTGCCTGGAGCGCCGCCAGGGGAGGGACCTATAATTCACCCCTCCACTTT. Translating it yields CAWSAARGGTYNSPLHF.

The CDR3 spells CASSLLRSTEAFF. The CDR3 bases are TGTGCCAGCAGCTTACTCCGTAGCACTGAAGCTTTCTTT. The chain carries TRBV7-8 and TRBJ1-1; D is unclear. Trimming took 2 bases from V and 4 from J, leaving 8 bases between them. The CDR3 has 13 residues. In germline, CDR1 is SGHVS, CDR2 FQNEAQ.

The rearrangement links TRBV4-1 to TRBJ1-2; tentatively, D is TRBD1 (6 bases). The germline gives CDR1 MGHRA, CDR2 YSYEKL. The CDR3 sequence is 15 residues long. V was shortened by 0 bases and J by 7 bases, with 15 bases between the two germline ends. CDR3 amino acids: CASSQDPGRGSGYTF. The CDR3 DNA sequence: TGCGCCAGCAGCCAAGATCCGGGGAGGGGGAGTGGCTACACCTTC.

The chain couples TRBV2 to TRBJ2-3; TRBD2 agrees at 10 bases. The CDR3 sequence is 14 residues long. Germline trimming cut 6 bases from V and 1 base from J; bases unmatched to any gene: 1. The germline CDR1 and CDR2 sequences are SNHLY and FYNNEI. CDR3: CASSGTSGTDTQYF. CDR3 sequence (DNA): TGTGCCAGCAGCGGGACTAGCGGCACAGATACGCAGTATTTT.

The rearrangement uses TRBV7-9 and TRBJ1-4, with TRBD1 as a possible D gene (6 bases). Germline V gene data show CDR1 as SEHNR and CDR2 as FQNEAQ (reference sequence). The CDR3 is 15 residues long. V lost 5 bases and J lost 5, with 15 bases in between. The CDR3 is CASSPGQTQNEKLFF. DNA of the CDR3: TGTGCCAGCAGCCCTGGACAGACCCAGAATGAAAAACTGTTTTTT. The whole variable domain, filled in from reference TRBV7-9 and TRBJ1-4, reads DTGVSQNPRHKITKRGQNVTFRCDPISEHNRLYWYRQTLGQGPEFLTYFQNEAQLEKSRLLSDRFSAERPKGSFSTLEIQRTEQGDSAMYLCASSPGQTQNEKLFFGSGTQLSVL.

The rearrangement uses TRBV25-1 and TRBJ2-2; 12 positions agree with TRBD1. CDR1 and CDR2 (germline): MGHDK, SYGVNS. The CDR3 length is 16 residues. The junction had 5 bases not matched to a gene; V was cut back by 4 bases and J by 5 bases. The CDR3 loop reads CASSGPGQGATGELFF. As DNA, the CDR3 is TGTGCCAGCAGTGGACCGGGACAGGGGGCTACCGGGGAGCTGTTTTTT.

The chain links TRBV7-9 to TRBJ2-2; a weak D match, TRBD2 (6 bases). This CDR3 has 15 amino acids. With 3 bases removed from V and 7 bases from J, the gap between germline ends came to 15 bases. CDR1 is SEHNR and CDR2 is FQNEAQ in the germline V gene (reference sequence). This CDR3 reads CASSFPLASNGELFF. Here the CDR3 DNA reads TGTGCCAGCAGCTTCCCACTAGCTTCCAACGGGGAGCTGTTTTTT.

This rearrangement joins TRBV5-1 to TRBJ1-1; D may be TRBD1 (6 bases). Looked up from germline, CDR1 is SGHRS and CDR2 is YFSETQ. CDR3 length: 14 residues. V lost 0 bases and J 4 bases, leaving 10 bases between the germline ends. The CDR3 bases are TGCGCCAGCAGCTTGGCCAACAGGGTCACTGAAGCTTTCTTT. Encoded protein: CASSLANRVTEAFF.

The chain links TRBV6-4 to TRBJ2-7; 7 nucleotides agree with TRBD1. Losses at the gene ends were 4 bases for V and 4 bases for J; bases not matched to a gene: 22. Germline V lookup: CDR1 MRHNA, CDR2 SNTAGT. CDR3 length equals 19 residues. CDR3 coding DNA: TGTGCCAGCAGTGGACCTGGGACAGCACTCCTTACTTTACGTTACGAGCAGTACTTC. Its protein is CASSGPGTALLTLRYEQYF.

This rearrangement joins TRBV27 to TRBJ2-1; TRBD1 agrees at 9 bases. V lost 7 bases, J lost 7 bases, and 14 bases stayed unmatched. The CDR3 is 16 residues long. The germline V gene encodes CDR1 MNHEY and CDR2 SMNVEV (reference sequence). The CDR3 nucleotides read TGTGCCAGCACCAGAGGGTACGGGACAGGGAGTAATGAGCAGTTCTTC. It is translated as CASTRGYGTGSNEQFF.

V is TRBV10-3 and J is TRBJ1-1; 7 bases are a match to TRBD1. Trimming took 2 bases from V and 6 from J; bases not matched to a gene: 9. CDR1 ENHRY and CDR2 SYGVKD come from the germline V gene. The CDR3 has 15 amino acids. CDR3 in DNA: TGTGCCATCAGTGAGAGGGGGCCTGGAATTTCTGAAGCTTTCTTT. This codes for CAISERGPGISEAFF.

V gene TRBV9 combines with J gene TRBJ2-7, with 7 nucleotides matching TRBD2. CDR1 and CDR2 (germline): SGDLS, YYNGEE. The CDR3 runs 14 residues. The V gene end was trimmed by 4 bases and the J gene end by 7 bases; junction bases not matched to a gene: 11. DNA of the CDR3: TGTGCCAGCAGCCCAGCGGTTTGGGGGGGAGAGCAGTACTTC. Translated: CASSPAVWGGEQYF.

V is TRBV30 and J is TRBJ1-1; possibly TRBD1 for D (6 bases). This CDR3 is built from 16 residues. V lost 0 bases and J lost 1, with 15 bases in between. Germline lookup yields CDR1 GTSNPN and CDR2 SVGIG (reference sequence). The CDR3 region has the DNA TGTGCCTGGAGTGTGTTAGGGGGTTGGGGGAACACTGAAGCTTTCTTT. It codes for CAWSVLGGWGNTEAFF.

V usage is TRBV7-6 and J usage is TRBJ2-5; TRBD1 might be the D (5 bases). Trimming took 1 base from V and 7 from J, leaving 10 bases between them. The CDR3 is 13 amino acids. Germline loops: CDR1 SGHVS, CDR2 FNYEAQ. This CDR3 is CASSLDLTGTQYF. DNA of the CDR3: TGTGCCAGCAGCTTAGATCTAACAGGGACCCAGTACTTC.

The CDR3: CASSLGGLVTEAFF. As DNA, the CDR3 is TGTGCCAGCAGCTTAGGGGGCTTGGTCACTGAAGCTTTCTTT. The chain is built from TRBV7-2 and TRBJ1-1; D perhaps matches TRBD1 (5 bases). This CDR3 comprises 14 residues. Trimming stripped 1 base from V and 4 bases from J, with 10 bases between. Germline V gene data show CDR1 as SGHTA and CDR2 as FQGNSA. The full variable domain, with the rest looked up from reference TRBV7-2 and TRBJ1-1, is GAGVSQSPSNKVTEKGKDVELRCDPISGHTALYWYRQSLGQGLEFLIYFQGNSAPDKSGLPSDRFSAERTGGSVSTLTIQRTQQEDSAVYLCASSLGGLVTEAFFGQGTRLTVV.

DNA of the CDR3: TGTGCAAGTCGCAACGGCCTGTCAGCGGGGGCCTACAATGAGCAGTTCTTC. As protein: CASRNGLSAGAYNEQFF. The rearrangement joins TRBV12-2 to TRBJ2-1; the table's D call, TRBD2, was not checked against the DNA. TRBV12-2 constitutes a pseudogene. The CDR3 loop spans 17 amino acids.

The rearrangement uses TRBV11-3 and TRBJ1-2; D is unclear. Germline CDR1 SGHNT, CDR2 YENEEA. V shed 6 bases and J shed 0 bases, with 17 bases lying between them. CDR3 length equals 16 residues. The CDR3 DNA reads as TGTGCCAGCAGAATTAGGTCAGGCAAAGCTAACTATGGCTACACCTTC. Residues: CASRIRSGKANYGYTF. The entire variable domain, with the rest obtained from reference TRBV11-3 and TRBJ1-2, is as follows: EAGVVQSPRYKIIEKKQPVAFWCNPISGHNTLYWYLQNLGQGPELLIRYENEEAVDDSQLPKDRFSAERLKGVDSTLKIQPAELGDSAVYLCASRIRSGKANYGYTFGSGTRLTVV.

This rearrangement joins TRBV5-4 to TRBJ1-2, with 10 nucleotides matching TRBD1. CDR1 is SGHNT and CDR2 is YYREEE in the germline V gene (reference sequence). The CDR3 is 17 amino acids. The V and J ends lost 1 base and 0 bases, in that order; junction bases with no gene match: 6. In DNA form, the CDR3 reads TGTGCCAGCAGCTTGAGGACAGGGGGAAATACTAACTATGGCTACACCTTC. It yields the protein CASSLRTGGNTNYGYTF.

This clone showed up just once. The chain combines TRBV10-1 with TRBJ2-1; TRBD2 matches at 11 bases. CDR3 size: 17 residues. Germline CDR1 reads WNHNN; CDR2 reads SYGVQD (reference sequence). V dropped 6 bases and J dropped 4; count of bases not matched to a gene: 11. The chain's CDR3 is CASSPPPGLAAYNEQFF. CDR3 DNA: TGCGCCAGCAGCCCTCCACCGGGACTAGCGGCTTACAATGAGCAGTTCTTC.